This T cell receptor beta chain comes out of a study of shared clonotypes between healthy human individuals. Whole-study context: Every donor yielded three CD4 naive, three CD4 memory, two CD8 naive and one CD8 memory plate.

Sequencing was performed with immunoSEQ multiplex PCR; in TCRdb, only in-frame clones are kept and a portion is missing. Altogether around 2.5 million clones are present, approximately 94% being singletons, with the ten largest covering 0.36%. This clone has more than one count but fewer than ten. Trimming removed 2 bases at V and 0 bases at J, with 4 bases between. This CDR3 has 13 residues. CDR1 and CDR2 (germline): SGHTA, FQGTGA. This receptor was obtained from a man between 18 and 35 years old in good health. Some clones in this sample may be carry-over from other donors' samples. The sequenced sample consisted of naive CD4+ T cells from PBMCs. The subset is: CD45RA+ positively selected. The chain employs TRBV7-3 and TRBJ1-1; unclear D gene. The CDR3 loop reads CASSLHMNTEAFF. The CDR3 region has the DNA TGTGCCAGCAGCTTACATATGAACACTGAAGCTTTCTTT.